The clone carrying this T cell receptor beta chain was observed many times. Priming of first-strand cDNA relied on TRAV- and TRBV-specific primers (covering alpha and beta chains). Using a constant-region primer together with a V-primer adapter, TCRs were subjected to approximately 20 PCR cycles of amplification. mRNA isolates were amplified via in vitro transcription. One entry per CDR3 protein, called by TCRdb with MiXCR from the reads. Counted here are more than 50,000 distinct CDR3 sequences, about a quarter occurring once; the ten biggest clones make up less than 7.5%. The data were obtained in a study of low-dose radiotherapy and immunotherapy resistance in tumors. Study-wide background: Aspirin 300 mg was given orally each day for four cycles from cycle 1 day 1.

Germline CDR1 and CDR2: SGHDN and FVKESK. The CDR3 runs 17 residues. Trimming at V came to 5 bases and at J to 4 bases, leaving 14 bases not matched to a gene. Time point given: after trial treatment. Treatment noted: LDRT plus nivolumab, ipilimumab, low-dose cyclophosphamide and aspirin (RACIN trial). Eligible patients had advanced solid tumors lacking tumor-infiltrating lymphocytes. The specimen comprised PBMCs, sampled after low-dose radiotherapy plus immunotherapy. This sequence was found in a male donor with prostate cancer. J is TRBJ2-1 and V is TRBV14; 7 bases align to TRBD2. Written as DNA, the CDR3 is TGTGCCAGCAGCAACTGGCCGGCGGGAGACGGGTACAATGAGCAGTTCTTC. As protein: CASSNWPAGDGYNEQFF.